The clone carrying this T cell receptor beta chain was found a few times. Germline V gene lookup returns CDR1 MNHEY and CDR2 SVGAGI. The CDR3 extends over 15 amino acids. The V and J ends lost 8 bases and 8 bases, in that order; junction bases with no gene match: 12. The sample originates from a study of blood T cell repertoires in COVID-19. About the research overall: The analysed material was cDNA or gDNA that came from T cells, B-cell-depleted T cells, or PBMCs.

Repertoires were generated with immunoSEQ multiplex PCR, while TCRdb's copy carries only in-frame clones and drops some. Altogether around 170,000 clones are present, under 90% being singletons, with the ten largest covering about an eighth. Source material: peripheral blood. The chain recombines TRBV6-5 with TRBJ2-1, with 10 bases matching TRBD2. The source is a man younger than 45 with active or convalescent COVID-19. CDR3 sequence reads: CASSEGSGGQDEQFF. In DNA, the CDR3 is TGTGCCAGCTCGGAGGGTAGCGGGGGGCAGGATGAGCAGTTCTTC.